The 15 T cell receptor beta chains below all came from one sample that was sequenced in a study of identical twins. TCRdb processed the 5' RACE reads anew with MiXCR; each CDR3 protein has one entry. The sample shows hundreds of thousands of distinct CDR3 sequences, 9% to 15% of them seen only once. The data also belong to a second study, concerning yellow fever vaccine responses in identical twins.

The sample consisted of CD8+ T cells sorted from blood. These receptors originate from a woman aged 18-29 years in good health.

V gene TRBV11-2 combines with J gene TRBJ2-7; D gene ambiguous. Germline lookup yields CDR1 SGHAT and CDR2 FQNNGV. This CDR3 region has 13 residues. V was trimmed by 4 bases and J by 1 base, leaving 8 bases between them. This CDR3 is CASSWATSYEQYV. The CDR3 coding sequence is TGTGCCAGCAGCTGGGCCACTTCCTACGAGCAGTACGTC.

This clonotype showed up many times. The chain uses TRBV4-1 and TRBJ2-7; no clear D gene. The ends were cut back, 1 base at V and 6 bases at J, with 7 bases in the middle. The CDR3 spans 12 residues. The germline gives CDR1 MGHRA, CDR2 YSYEKL. CDR3 amino acids: CASSQGATEQYF. CDR3 nucleotides: TGCGCCAGCAGCCAAGGGGCTACCGAGCAGTACTTC.

The table lists this clonotype with many counts. V gene TRBV4-1 combines with J gene TRBJ2-1; 14 bases match TRBD2. Germline V gene lookup returns CDR1 MGHRA and CDR2 YSYEKL. This CDR3 contains 17 residues. Trimming at V came to 2 bases and at J to 8 bases, leaving 8 bases not matched to a gene. The CDR3 region is CASSQTQGLAGEYEQFF. The CDR3 DNA follows: TGCGCCAGCAGCCAAACCCAGGGACTAGCGGGAGAGTATGAGCAGTTCTTC.

This chain links TRBV4-1 with TRBJ2-5, with 9 bases aligning to TRBD2. The CDR3 is made up of 15 amino acids. The V gene's germline CDR1 is MGHRA and CDR2 YSYEKL. The junction had 11 bases not matched to a gene; V was cut back by 8 bases and J by 4 bases. The DNA for the CDR3 is TGCGCCAGCGCTCTGGCGGGAGGGGTAGGAGAGACCCAGTACTTC. Translation gives CASALAGGVGETQYF.

The V gene is TRBV12-3 or TRBV12-4, the J gene TRBJ1-1, with 10 positions matching TRBD1. The CDR3 spans 14 residues. V lost 4 bases to trimming and J lost 6 bases; unmatched junction nucleotides: 5. CDR3 nucleotide sequence: TGTGCCAGCAGTTCAGGACAGGGGGTAGCTGAAGCTTTCTTT. Amino acids: CASSSGQGVAEAFF.

This clonotype was counted ten times or more. The gene calls are TRBV6-1 and TRBJ1-1, with 8 bases fitting TRBD1. The CDR3 totals 14 residues. In germline, CDR1 is MNHNS, CDR2 SASEGT. V was clipped by 6 bases and J by 3 bases; unmatched bases: 6. The chain's CDR3 is CASSWTGRDTEAFF. The CDR3, as DNA: TGTGCCAGCAGCTGGACAGGGCGGGACACTGAAGCTTTCTTT.

This sequence joins TRBV20-1 and TRBJ2-7; TRBD2 aligns across 7 bases. The germline gives CDR1 DFQATT, CDR2 SNEGSKA (reference sequence). The V gene end was trimmed by 7 bases and the J gene end by 6 bases; junction bases not matched to a gene: 9. This CDR3 has 12 amino acids. The CDR3 protein is CSVPEGRGEQYF. The CDR3 coding sequence is TGCAGTGTCCCCGAAGGGAGGGGCGAGCAGTACTTC.

This clonotype was detected only a few times. V gene TRBV27 combines with J gene TRBJ2-7; D possibly matches TRBD1 or TRBD2 (5 bases each). The CDR3 length is 14 residues. Between the trimmed V and J ends, which lost 4 bases and 5 bases, there was a span of 15 bases. The germline CDR1 and CDR2 sequences are MNHEY and SMNVEV (reference sequence). Here the CDR3 reads CASSSGGGRDEQYV. CDR3 sequence (DNA): TGTGCCAGCAGTTCCGGTGGGGGTCGCGACGAGCAGTACGTC.

The chain uses TRBV5-1 and TRBJ2-5, with D hard to call. V lost 2 bases and J 2 bases, leaving 7 bases between the germline ends. CDR3 size: 13 residues. Germline values: CDR1 SGHRS, CDR2 YFSETQ. CDR3 loop: CASSLWEQETQYF. The CDR3 DNA reads TGCGCCAGCAGCTTATGGGAACAAGAGACCCAGTACTTC.

This clonotype was detected ten times or more. This chain joins TRBV7-8 and TRBJ2-7; 8 nucleotides match TRBD2. Germline V lookup: CDR1 SGHVS, CDR2 FQNEAQ. The CDR3 is made up of 14 amino acids. The V and J ends lost 1 base and 6 bases, in that order; junction bases with no gene match: 5. CDR3: CASSLVLAGGEQYF. CDR3 DNA sequence: TGTGCCAGCAGCTTAGTTCTAGCGGGTGGCGAGCAGTACTTC. Full variable domain (missing parts from reference TRBV7-8 and TRBJ2-7): GAGVSQSPRYKVAKRGQDVALRCDPISGHVSLFWYQQALGQGPEFLTYFQNEAQLDKSGLPSDRFFAERPEGSVSTLKIQRTQQEDSAVYLCASSLVLAGGEQYFGPGTRLTVT.

The table lists this clonotype with many counts. The CDR3 spells CASSQGFPFNSNQPQHF. The CDR3 DNA sequence: TGCGCCAGCAGCCAAGGGTTCCCTTTTAATAGCAATCAGCCCCAGCATTTT. V usage is TRBV4-1 and J usage is TRBJ1-5; D remains ambiguous. This CDR3 has 17 residues. Germline CDR1 reads MGHRA; CDR2 reads YSYEKL. Trimming left V 1 base short and J 0 bases short, with 13 bases between.

In this sample, this clonotype turned up many times. This chain uses TRBV5-1 with TRBJ2-5; 9 bases are shared with TRBD1. Unmatched junction bases numbered 4, after V lost 2 bases and J lost 5 bases. Germline V gene lookup returns CDR1 SGHRS and CDR2 YFSETQ. The CDR3 has 14 amino acids. This CDR3 reads CASSLWDRAETQYF. The CDR3 DNA is TGCGCCAGCAGCTTATGGGACAGGGCGGAGACCCAGTACTTC.

This clonotype has at least ten counts. The rearrangement joins TRBV5-1 to TRBJ2-1; TRBD1 might be the D (5 bases). Germline-derived CDR1 and CDR2 are SGHRS and YFSETQ. The CDR3 length is 13 residues. The V and J ends lost 4 bases and 7 bases respectively, with 12 bases between them. The CDR3 DNA reads TGCGCCAGCAGCCCCGGCCCAGGGAATGAGCAGTTCTTC. Residues: CASSPGPGNEQFF.

The table lists this clonotype with a few counts. The chain uses TRBV15 and TRBJ2-7; 7 nucleotides align to TRBD2. The CDR3 contains 16 residues. The germline CDR1 and CDR2 sequences are LNHNV and YYDKDF (reference sequence). V lost 5 bases, J lost 4 bases, and 14 bases stayed unmatched. In nucleotides, the CDR3 is TGTGCCACCAGCCTCCCCGGGGCGGGAGAATCTTACGAGCAGTACTTC. This sequence encodes CATSLPGAGESYEQYF. Supplemented by reference TRBV15 and TRBJ2-7, the full variable domain reads DAMVIQNPRYQVTQFGKPVTLSCSQTLNHNVMYWYQQKSSQAPKLLFHYYDKDFNNEADTPDNFQSRRPNTSFCFLDIRSPGLGDTAMYLCATSLPGAGESYEQYFGPGTRLTVT.

The gene calls are TRBV6-1 and TRBJ2-1; 9 bases match TRBD2. This CDR3 is 17 amino acids long. The junction had 16 bases not matched to a gene; V was cut back by 7 bases and J by 6 bases. CDR1 is MNHNS and CDR2 is SASEGT in the germline V gene. DNA of the CDR3: TGTGCCAGCACCGTGAAACCGGGACTAGCCATTTCCAATGAGCAGTTCTTC. This encodes CASTVKPGLAISNEQFF.